This TCR beta chain appears in the sequencing data of a study of OX40 agonist ivuxolimab in advanced cancers. Study overall: Averaging about 60 years in age, with a range of roughly 23 to 80, the cohort was around 87% male. There were three patients with partial responses, one having hepatocellular carcinoma and two cutaneous melanoma.

Study outcomes and limitations: More expanded clones were seen, on average, in CD8+ T cells than in CD4+.

Assay used: immunoSEQ multiplex PCR; TCRdb lists only in-frame clones, some missing. The profile shows around 77,000 clones, approximately 90% of them singletons. CDR3 length equals 13 residues. V gave up 6 bases and J gave up 4 bases; unmatched junction bases: 5. Germline CDR1 is MNHNY and CDR2 is SVGAGI (reference sequence). For this clone: The antigen remains undetermined.

The J gene is TRBJ1-2, the V gene TRBV6-6; 7 bases fit TRBD1. The source was CD4+ or CD8+ T cells sorted from blood, collected in a trial of the OX40 agonist ivuxolimab. The clonotype was recovered from an adult with an advanced solid tumor such as melanoma, head and neck, liver or kidney cancer. The CDR3: CASRPRQGYGYTF. DNA of the CDR3: TGTGCCAGCAGGCCTCGACAGGGCTATGGCTACACCTTC.